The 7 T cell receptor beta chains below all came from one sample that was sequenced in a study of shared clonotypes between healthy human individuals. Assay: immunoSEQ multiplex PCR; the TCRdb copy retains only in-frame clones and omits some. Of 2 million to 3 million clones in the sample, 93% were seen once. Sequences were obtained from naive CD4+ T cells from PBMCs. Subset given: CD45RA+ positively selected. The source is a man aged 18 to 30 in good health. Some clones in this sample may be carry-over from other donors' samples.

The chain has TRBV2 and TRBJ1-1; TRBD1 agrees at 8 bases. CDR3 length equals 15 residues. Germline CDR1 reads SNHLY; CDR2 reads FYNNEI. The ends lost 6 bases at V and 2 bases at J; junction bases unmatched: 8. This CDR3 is CASSQDRGGNTEAFF. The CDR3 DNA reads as TGTGCCAGCAGCCAAGACAGGGGTGGAAACACTGAAGCTTTCTTT. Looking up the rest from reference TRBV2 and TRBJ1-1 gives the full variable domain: EPEVTQTPSHQVTQMGQEVILRCVPISNHLYFYWYRQILGQKVEFLVSFYNNEISEKSEIFDDQFSVERPDGSNFTLKIRSTKLEDSAMYFCASSQDRGGNTEAFFGQGTRLTVV.

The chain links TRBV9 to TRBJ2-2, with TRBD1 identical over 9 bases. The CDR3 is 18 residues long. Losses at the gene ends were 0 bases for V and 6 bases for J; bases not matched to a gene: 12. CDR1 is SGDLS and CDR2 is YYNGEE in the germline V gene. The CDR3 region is CASSVEVWGQGLPGELFF. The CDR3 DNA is TGTGCCAGCAGCGTAGAAGTTTGGGGACAGGGCCTTCCCGGGGAGCTGTTTTTT. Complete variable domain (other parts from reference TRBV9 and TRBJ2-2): DSGVTQTPKHLITATGQRVTLRCSPRSGDLSVYWYQQSLDQGLQFLIQYYNGEERAKGNILERFSAQQFPDLHSELNLSSLELGDSALYFCASSVEVWGQGLPGELFFGEGSRLTVL.

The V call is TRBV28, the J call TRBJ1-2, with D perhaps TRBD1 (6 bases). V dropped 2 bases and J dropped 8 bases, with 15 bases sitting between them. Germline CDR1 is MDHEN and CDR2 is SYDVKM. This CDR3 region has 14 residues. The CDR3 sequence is CASSLIRQGQGYTF. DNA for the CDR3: TGTGCCAGCAGTTTAATTAGGCAGGGGCAAGGCTACACCTTC.

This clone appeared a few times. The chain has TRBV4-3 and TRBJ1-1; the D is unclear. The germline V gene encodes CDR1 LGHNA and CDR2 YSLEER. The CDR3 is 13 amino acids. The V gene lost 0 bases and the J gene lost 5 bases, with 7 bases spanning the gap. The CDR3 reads CASSQDGVTEAFF. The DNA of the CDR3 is TGCGCCAGCAGCCAAGATGGGGTTACTGAAGCTTTCTTT.

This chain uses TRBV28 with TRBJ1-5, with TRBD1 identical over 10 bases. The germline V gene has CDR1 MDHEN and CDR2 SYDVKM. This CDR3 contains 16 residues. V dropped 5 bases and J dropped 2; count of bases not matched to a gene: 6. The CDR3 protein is CASSETGGFGNQPQHF. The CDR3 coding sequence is TGTGCCAGCAGTGAGACAGGGGGCTTTGGCAATCAGCCCCAGCATTTT.

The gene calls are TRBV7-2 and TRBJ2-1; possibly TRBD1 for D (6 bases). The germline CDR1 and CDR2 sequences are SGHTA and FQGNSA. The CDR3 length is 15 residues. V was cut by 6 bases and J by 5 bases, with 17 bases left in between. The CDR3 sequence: CASRFDRLANNEQFF. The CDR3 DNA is TGTGCCAGCAGATTCGACAGGTTAGCGAACAATGAGCAGTTCTTC.

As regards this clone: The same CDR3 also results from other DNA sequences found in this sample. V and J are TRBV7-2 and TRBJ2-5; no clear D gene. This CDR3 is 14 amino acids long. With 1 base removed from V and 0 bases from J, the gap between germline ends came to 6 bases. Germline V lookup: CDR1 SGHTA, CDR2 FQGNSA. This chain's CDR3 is CASSLGRYQETQYF. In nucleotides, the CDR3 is TGTGCCAGCAGCTTAGGACGGTACCAAGAGACCCAGTACTTC.